The sequence of this T cell receptor (beta chain) was determined in a study of beta chain features in type 1 diabetes. On the study more broadly: Patients were similar to healthy donors in age and gender (as well as in cell yields).

Comments on this clone: As yet, its antigen is unknown.

What was sequenced were expressed TCRB transcripts, since all of the isolated RNA had been reverse transcribed. Only in-frame clones appear in the TCRdb table, and some are missing; sequencing was by immunoSEQ multiplex PCR. The table shows hundreds of thousands of clones, with 15% to 17% occurring only once. The single heparinised draw taken from each donor contained 90 to 150 mL of blood on average. By way of CD45RO/CCR7/CD25/CD127/CD95/CD27, the CD4+ regulatory, stem cell-like memory, central memory and naive cells were sorted. The germline V gene encodes CDR1 GTSNPN and CDR2 SVGIG (reference sequence). The V gene end was trimmed by 7 bases and the J gene end by 2 bases; junction bases not matched to a gene: 24. The CDR3 is 21 residues long. Study results and limitations: Reads derived from cDNA could over-represent cells showing high TCR expression.

Sequencing was carried out using naive CD4+ T cells from blood. The sequence came from a young man in good health. This chain connects TRBV30 to TRBJ1-5, with 12 nucleotides matching TRBD1. The CDR3 DNA is TGTGCCTACTCCCGGGACAGGGGGCTCCGACACGCCGAATTTGGCAATCAGCCCCAGCATTTT. This translates into CAYSRDRGLRHAEFGNQPQHF. The full variable domain, in which reference TRBV30 and TRBJ1-5 provide the parts outside the CDR3, is SQTIHQWPATLVQPVGSPLSLECTVEGTSNPNLYWYRQAAGRGLQLLFYSVGIGQISSEVPQNLSASRPQDRQFILSSKKLLLSDSGFYLCAYSRDRGLRHAEFGNQPQHFGDGTRLSIL.